This T cell receptor (beta chain) was observed in a study of T-cell reconstitution after alpha-beta-depleted transplantation in children. Preparation of the TCRbeta library used unique molecular identifiers. Using its own MiXCR run on the PCR reads, TCRdb lists one record per CDR3 protein. The table has over 150,000 distinct CDR3 sequences, less than 15% seen once. This CDR3 contains 18 residues. The V end was cut by 2 bases, the J end by 0 bases, with 17 bases between. Germline assignment: CDR1 LGHDT and CDR2 YNNKEL (reference sequence). V and J are TRBV3-1 and TRBJ2-1; the D gene could be TRBD1 or TRBD2 (5 bases each). The sequence was collected from a human donor who donated a stem cell graft to a child with acute lymphoblastic leukemia. The specimen comprised PBMCs from the stem cell graft donor, sampled from the stem cell graft. This CDR3 reads CASSQISSTGPSYNEQFF. The CDR3 coding sequence is TGTGCCAGCAGCCAAATAAGTTCTACGGGGCCCTCCTACAATGAGCAGTTCTTC.